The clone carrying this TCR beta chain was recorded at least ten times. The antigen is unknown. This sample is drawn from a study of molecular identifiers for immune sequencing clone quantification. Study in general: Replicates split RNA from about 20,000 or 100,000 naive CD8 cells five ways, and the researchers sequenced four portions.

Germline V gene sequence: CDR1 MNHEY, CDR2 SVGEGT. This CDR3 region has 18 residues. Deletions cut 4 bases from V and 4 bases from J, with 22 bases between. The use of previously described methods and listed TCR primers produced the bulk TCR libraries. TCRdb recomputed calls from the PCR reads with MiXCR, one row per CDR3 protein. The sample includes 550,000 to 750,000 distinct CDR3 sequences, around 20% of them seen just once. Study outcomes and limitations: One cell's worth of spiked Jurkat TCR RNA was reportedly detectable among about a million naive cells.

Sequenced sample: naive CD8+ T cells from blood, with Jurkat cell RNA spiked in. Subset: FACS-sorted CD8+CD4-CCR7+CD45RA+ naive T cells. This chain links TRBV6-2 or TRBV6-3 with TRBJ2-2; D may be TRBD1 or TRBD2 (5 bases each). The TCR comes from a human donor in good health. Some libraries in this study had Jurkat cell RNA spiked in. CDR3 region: CASSSLRAGTAGTGELFF. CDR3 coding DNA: TGTGCCAGCAGTTCACTTCGCGCCGGGACGGCGGGCACCGGGGAGCTGTTTTTT.